The clone carrying this TCR beta chain was counted once. Its matching antigen is unknown. This record comes from a study of cytomegalovirus exposure and HLA in healthy donors. Broader study findings: According to an earlier analysis, most TCR beta V segments yielded productive rearrangements about 90% or about 30% of the time.

The PCR used 60 Vbeta and 13 Jbeta primers. Measured with immunoSEQ multiplex PCR; TCRdb has only the in-frame clones, and not every one. The sample holds more than 90,000 clones, approximately 77% seen once. This CDR3 contains 14 residues. CDR1 LGHNA and CDR2 YNFKEQ come from the germline V gene. V dropped 1 base and J dropped 5 bases, with 12 bases sitting between them. Sequencing was done on a sample of PBMCs. The V and J genes are TRBV4-2 and TRBJ2-7; a weak D match, TRBD1 (5 bases). The clonotype originates from a female donor in good health and CMV-seronegative. The CDR3, as DNA: TGTGCCAGCAGCCAAGCCTCAGGGTCCCACGAGCAGTACTTC. Protein sequence: CASSQASGSHEQYF.